Below are 27 T cell receptor beta chains sequenced from a single sample in a study of radiotherapy plus CTLA-4 blockade in lung cancer (dated by TCRdb to 2017 to 2018). Libraries were constructed by the immunoSEQ multiplex PCR assay. TCRdb took over this immuneACCESS table, retaining in-frame rearrangements with V and J assigned. Such tables are incomplete; in checked studies, under half of the missing clones stem from an unresolved V gene, and the remainder is unexplained. This sample comprises 58,000 or so clones, 65% to 80% of them detected only once. Jointly, the top ten make up around 16% of the sample. The starting material was peripheral blood, obtained from a patient treated with radiotherapy plus ipilimumab. These receptors were taken from a human donor with non-small cell lung cancer who had a complete response to radiotherapy plus ipilimumab.

The chain has TRBV15 and TRBJ1-6; D gene ambiguous. Between the trimmed V and J ends, which lost 0 bases and 10 bases, there was a span of 13 bases. The CDR3 sequence is 15 residues long. Germline-derived CDR1 and CDR2 are LNHNV and YYDKDF (reference sequence). The CDR3 is CATSRDPGGKSPLHF. The CDR3, as DNA: TGTGCCACCAGCAGAGATCCCGGAGGGAAATCACCCCTCCACTTT.

V and J are TRBV9 and TRBJ2-3, with TRBD2 matching 11 bases. The V and J ends lost 5 bases and 4 bases, in that order; junction bases with no gene match: 9. Germline CDR1 is SGDLS and CDR2 is YYNGEE. This CDR3 contains 16 residues. In DNA form, the CDR3 reads TGTGCCAGCAGAGCCTTAGCGGGAGGGGAGGCAGATACGCAGTATTTT. It yields the protein CASRALAGGEADTQYF.

This sequence joins TRBV2 and TRBJ1-3; the D is unclear. Germline CDR1 SNHLY, CDR2 FYNNEI. With 5 bases removed from V and 0 bases from J, the gap between germline ends came to 8 bases. The CDR3 extends over 14 amino acids. The CDR3 sequence is CASSWPSSGNTIYF. CDR3 sequence (DNA): TGTGCCAGCAGTTGGCCTAGCTCTGGAAACACCATATATTTT.

Worth noting for this clone: One junction end disagrees with the germline gene, perhaps due to a read error. The CDR3 DNA reads as TGTGCTAGCAGCTTAGACAAATATGAGCAGTTCTTC. The encoded protein is CASSLDKYEQFF. This chain joins TRBV7-7 and TRBJ2-1; D uncertain. There are 12 residues in the CDR3. The V gene's germline CDR1 is SSHAT and CDR2 FNYEAQ (reference sequence).

This chain joins TRBV18 and TRBJ2-3; 8 bases align to TRBD2. Germline CDR1 is KGHSH and CDR2 is LQKENI. The junction had 0 bases not matched to a gene; V was cut back by 0 bases and J by 1 base. The CDR3 covers 15 residues. CDR3 amino acids: CASSPPSGGTDTQYF. The CDR3 DNA reads as TGTGCCAGCTCACCACCTAGCGGGGGCACAGATACGCAGTATTTT.

The chain employs TRBV18 and TRBJ2-5; D gene unclear. Trimming cost V 3 bases and J 3 bases, with 8 bases left between them. From germline, CDR1 is KGHSH and CDR2 LQKENI. CDR3 length: 13 residues. The CDR3 sequence: CASSPGREETQYF. DNA for the CDR3: TGTGCCAGCTCACCGGGCCGAGAAGAGACCCAGTACTTC.

The gene calls are TRBV2 and TRBJ2-1; D perhaps matches TRBD2 (6 bases). Germline V gives CDR1 SNHLY, CDR2 FYNNEI. This CDR3 contains 14 residues. Deletions cut 8 bases from V and 1 base from J, with 12 bases between. CDR3 sequence: CASYAGLSYNEQFF. CDR3 in DNA: TGTGCCAGCTACGCGGGGCTTTCCTACAATGAGCAGTTCTTC. The whole variable domain, remainder taken from reference TRBV2 and TRBJ2-1, is EPEVTQTPSHQVTQMGQEVILRCVPISNHLYFYWYRQILGQKVEFLVSFYNNEISEKSEIFDDQFSVERPDGSNFTLKIRSTKLEDSAMYFCASYAGLSYNEQFFGPGTRLTVL.

The chain is built from TRBV5-5 and TRBJ2-1, with D tentatively TRBD2 (6 bases). Germline lookup yields CDR1 SGHKS and CDR2 YYEKEE (reference sequence). Trimming pared 4 bases from V and 5 bases from J, leaving 13 bases between. The CDR3 extends over 14 amino acids. CDR3 amino acids: CASSLWAGHNEQFF. For the CDR3, the DNA is TGTGCCAGCAGCCTGTGGGCGGGGCACAATGAGCAGTTCTTC. Full variable domain (outside the CDR3, taken from reference TRBV5-5 and TRBJ2-1): DAGVTQSPTHLIKTRGQQVTLRCSPISGHKSVSWYQQVLGQGPQFIFQYYEKEERGRGNFPDRFSARQFPNYSSELNVNALLLGDSALYLCASSLWAGHNEQFFGPGTRLTVL.

The chain has TRBV5-1 and TRBJ2-7; D gene ambiguous. Deletions cut 1 base from V and 3 bases from J, with 11 bases between. Germline V gives CDR1 SGHRS, CDR2 YFSETQ. CDR3 length: 14 residues. CDR3 protein: CASSLSQNRYEQYF. DNA of the CDR3: TGCGCCAGCAGCTTGTCTCAGAACCGCTACGAGCAGTACTTC. Complete variable domain (other parts from reference TRBV5-1 and TRBJ2-7): KAGVTQTPRYLIKTRGQQVTLSCSPISGHRSVSWYQQTPGQGLQFLFEYFSETQRNKGNFPGRFSGRQFSNSRSEMNVSTLELGDSALYLCASSLSQNRYEQYFGPGTRLTVT.

This sequence joins TRBV6-4 and TRBJ2-3, with a possible D match to TRBD2 (6 bases). The CDR3 is 14 amino acids. V was trimmed by 6 bases and J by 2 bases, leaving 12 bases between them. Germline CDR1 and CDR2: MRHNA and SNTAGT. The DNA for the CDR3 is TGTGCCAGCAGCAGTCTAGCGTCCACAGATACGCAGTATTTT. As protein: CASSSLASTDTQYF.

The CDR3 protein is CASSFLAQDPRNRNEQFF. CDR3 DNA sequence: TGTGCCAGCAGTTTTCTAGCCCAGGACCCGAGAAACCGAAATGAGCAGTTCTTC. This rearrangement joins TRBV27 to TRBJ2-1, with D possibly TRBD2 on 5 matching bases. The CDR3 consists of 18 residues. Germline V gene data show CDR1 as MNHEY and CDR2 as SMNVEV (reference sequence). Trimming removed 3 bases from V and 7 bases from J, with 25 bases in between.

The chain links TRBV7-9 to TRBJ2-1; 13 bases are a match to TRBD2. This CDR3 spans 14 amino acids. The germline V gene has CDR1 SEHNR and CDR2 FQNEAQ (reference sequence). Germline trimming cut 6 bases from V and 7 bases from J; bases unmatched to any gene: 3. CDR3 loop: CASRGGLAGNEQFF. The CDR3 nucleotides are TGTGCCAGCAGGGGGGGACTAGCGGGAAATGAGCAGTTCTTC.

V gene TRBV9 combines with J gene TRBJ2-5, with 7 bases fitting TRBD2. CDR1 and CDR2 from the germline V gene are SGDLS and YYNGEE. Trimming at V came to 0 bases and at J to 5 bases, leaving 7 bases not matched to a gene. The CDR3 spans 15 residues. CDR3 amino acids: CASSVGASGGETQYF. CDR3 DNA sequence: TGTGCCAGCAGCGTAGGGGCTAGCGGCGGGGAGACCCAGTACTTC. Full variable domain (remainder filled in from reference TRBV9 and TRBJ2-5): DSGVTQTPKHLITATGQRVTLRCSPRSGDLSVYWYQQSLDQGLQFLIQYYNGEERAKGNILERFSAQQFPDLHSELNLSSLELGDSALYFCASSVGASGGETQYFGPGTRLLVL.

This clone appeared once. The rearrangement joins TRBV19 to TRBJ2-3, with 13 bases aligning to TRBD2. Germline CDR1 is LNHDA and CDR2 is SQIVND (reference sequence). With 5 bases clipped from V and 5 bases from J, the junction kept 4 bases outside the gene matches. CDR3 length equals 15 residues. In DNA form, the CDR3 reads TGTGCCAGTAGTGAACTAGCGGGGGGGCAAGATACGCAGTATTTT. It encodes CASSELAGGQDTQYF.

This rearrangement joins TRBV19 to TRBJ1-4; 8 positions match TRBD1. The germline gives CDR1 LNHDA, CDR2 SQIVND (reference sequence). The CDR3 totals 15 residues. Trimming at V came to 6 bases and at J to 5 bases, leaving 8 bases not matched to a gene. The CDR3 nucleotides are TGTGCCAGTAGCGAGGGACAGGTGAACAATGAAAAACTGTTTTTT. This codes for CASSEGQVNNEKLFF.

This clone was detected a few times. This chain uses TRBV5-1 with TRBJ2-1; 12 nucleotides match TRBD1. Germline loops: CDR1 SGHRS, CDR2 YFSETQ. V was pared by 0 bases and J by 9 bases, with 7 bases of the junction left unmatched. The CDR3 covers 16 residues. CDR3 residues: CASSLGDRGRPGEQFF. For the CDR3, the DNA is TGCGCCAGCAGCTTGGGGGACAGGGGGCGCCCGGGTGAGCAGTTCTTC.

V usage is TRBV4-3 and J usage is TRBJ1-2; 8 bases are a match to TRBD1. Trimming cost V 0 bases and J 4 bases; bases outside gene matches: 10. The germline V gene encodes CDR1 LGHNA and CDR2 YSLEER. The CDR3 sequence is 17 residues long. The CDR3 is CASSQDALTGDTYGYTF. The CDR3 nucleotides are TGCGCCAGCAGCCAAGACGCGCTGACAGGGGATACCTATGGCTACACCTTC.

The chain employs TRBV4-1 and TRBJ1-6, with 7 bases that match TRBD1. Germline V lookup: CDR1 MGHRA, CDR2 YSYEKL. With 4 bases clipped from V and 7 bases from J, the junction kept 4 bases outside the gene matches. The CDR3 extends over 14 amino acids. The CDR3 DNA reads TGCGCCAGCAGCCGGGGACAGCGGAATTCACCCCTCCACTTT. This gives the protein CASSRGQRNSPLHF.

CDR3 protein: CASSPGRAEAFF. DNA of the CDR3: TGTGCCAGCAGCCCGGGAAGGGCTGAAGCTTTCTTT. The chain couples TRBV5-6 to TRBJ1-1; D gene unclear. The CDR3 consists of 12 residues. V shed 4 bases and J shed 6 bases, with 10 bases lying between them. Germline CDR1 is SGHDT and CDR2 is YYEEEE.

The chain carries TRBV6-6 and TRBJ2-5, with D possibly being TRBD1 (6 bases). Judging by the DNA end, TRBJ2-7 fits better; the J call may be wrong. This CDR3 region has 15 residues. CDR1 is MNHNY, CDR2 SVGAGI, per germline (reference sequence). As DNA, the CDR3 is TGTGCCAGCAGTTACTCGGGGGCCGGCTCCTACGAGCAGTACTTC. Translation: CASSYSGAGSYEQYF.

The chain couples TRBV5-4 to TRBJ2-5, with 7 bases matching TRBD1. V lost 3 bases and J lost 2; bases outside the gene matches: 4. Germline V gene data show CDR1 as SGHNT and CDR2 as YYREEE (reference sequence). The CDR3 is made up of 14 amino acids. CDR3 nucleotides: TGTGCCAGCAGCTCCGGACAGGAGCAAGAGACCCAGTACTTC. It specifies CASSSGQEQETQYF.

Many counts were recorded for this clone. The gene calls are TRBV4-1 and TRBJ1-5; TRBD1 is a possible D gene (6 bases). The germline V and J ends were trimmed by 4 bases and 7 bases, with 23 bases remaining between them. The CDR3 has 17 residues. The germline V gene has CDR1 MGHRA and CDR2 YSYEKL. For the CDR3, the DNA is TGCGCCAGCAGCCGGGAATCACAGGGCCACACTTTCCAGCCCCAGCATTTT. This codes for CASSRESQGHTFQPQHF.

This clone was detected only a few times. The rearrangement links TRBV27 to TRBJ1-4; 10 bases align to TRBD1. The CDR3 spans 12 residues. Unmatched junction bases numbered 1, after V lost 8 bases and J lost 7 bases. Looked up from germline, CDR1 is MNHEY and CDR2 is SMNVEV (reference sequence). The DNA of the CDR3 is TGTGCCAGCGGGGACAGGGGTGAAAAACTGTTTTTT. Amino acids: CASGDRGEKLFF.

This chain uses TRBV7-9 with TRBJ2-1; 10 positions match TRBD2. The CDR3 loop spans 17 amino acids. The germline V gene encodes CDR1 SEHNR and CDR2 FQNEAQ (reference sequence). V was pared by 0 bases and J by 8 bases, with 10 bases of the junction left unmatched. The CDR3 reads CASSLALASGRFYEQFF. The CDR3 DNA follows: TGTGCCAGCAGCTTAGCGCTCGCTAGCGGGAGATTTTATGAGCAGTTCTTC.

This clone was recorded only once. The V gene is TRBV7-2, the J gene TRBJ2-6; 7 bases match TRBD2. The germline V gene has CDR1 SGHTA and CDR2 FQGNSA. The CDR3 totals 15 residues. V lost 5 bases, J lost 15 bases, and 16 bases stayed unmatched. The CDR3: CASSPPGGRVERLTF. The CDR3 DNA is TGTGCCAGCAGCCCTCCTGGGGGGAGGGTAGAGCGCCTGACTTTC.

The chain has TRBV2 and TRBJ2-1; D gene ambiguous. V was cut by 8 bases and J by 9 bases, with 14 bases left in between. The germline CDR1 and CDR2 sequences are SNHLY and FYNNEI. This CDR3 is 12 amino acids long. In nucleotides, the CDR3 is TGTGCCAGCGAATTGAACTTTGGTGAGCAGTTCTTC. Protein: CASELNFGEQFF.

This clone was found a few times. The chain has TRBV2 and TRBJ1-1, with D possibly being TRBD1 (5 bases). From germline, CDR1 is SNHLY and CDR2 FYNNEI. The CDR3 is made up of 13 amino acids. V was shortened by 6 bases and J by 1 base, with 9 bases between the two germline ends. The CDR3 DNA reads as TGTGCCAGCAGCAAGACAGCGAACACTGAAGCTTTCTTT. Its translation is CASSKTANTEAFF.